These T cell receptor beta chains were read from a single sample in a study of shared clonotypes between healthy human individuals. Sequencing used immunoSEQ multiplex PCR; TCRdb keeps in-frame clones, though not all of them. The sample has about half a million clones; approximately 84% are singletons. The sequenced material came from PBMCs. All receptors derive from a woman aged 40 to 50 in good health. Some clones in this sample may be carry-over from other donors' samples. Both conserved end residues are part of each CDR3. Size is stated for part of the rows, as once, few or many counts, or as a class when the clone is expanded.

abundance: -; v_gene: TRBV28; CDR3aa: CASSLGGAPTQYEQYF
abundance: -; v_gene: TRBV7-8; CDR3aa: CASSSTAGGPVEQFF
abundance: -; v_gene: TRBV27; CDR3aa: CASSRRELSSGANVLTF
abundance: -; v_gene: TRBV30; CDR3aa: CAWAYGTGDYEQYF
abundance: -; v_gene: TRBV25-1; CDR3aa: CASSETHSAGYTF
abundance: -; v_gene: TRBV7-2; CDR3aa: CASSLDRTVYGYTF
abundance: -; v_gene: TRBV11-1; CDR3aa: CASRGLGAGSADTQYF
abundance: many; v_gene: TRBV30; CDR3aa: CAWSVGPYEQYF
abundance: -; v_gene: TRBV4-2; CDR3aa: CASSQVEGLMGNQPQHF
abundance: -; v_gene: TRBV5-5; CDR3aa: CASTGWDGLRTYEQYF
abundance: -; v_gene: TRBV9; CDR3aa: CASSVGGASGNTIYF